The source of this T cell receptor (beta chain) is a study of blood T cell repertoires in COVID-19. Assay used: immunoSEQ multiplex PCR; TCRdb lists only in-frame clones, some missing. The table lists 150,000 to 200,000 clones, about 77% of them singletons, with approximately 3% in the top ten. CDR3 length: 13 residues. Trimming shortened V by 3 bases and J by 5 bases, and 10 bases separated the two germline ends. The genes are TRBV23-1 and TRBJ2-5; TRBD1 might be the D (7 bases). TRBV23-1 is filed as an ORF, its function uncertain. The sequencing sample was made of peripheral blood. The clonotype comes from a woman older than 75 with active or convalescent COVID-19. The CDR3 DNA is TGCGCCAGCAGTCACTCAGGGGGGGAGACCCAGTACTTC. It is translated as CASSHSGGETQYF.